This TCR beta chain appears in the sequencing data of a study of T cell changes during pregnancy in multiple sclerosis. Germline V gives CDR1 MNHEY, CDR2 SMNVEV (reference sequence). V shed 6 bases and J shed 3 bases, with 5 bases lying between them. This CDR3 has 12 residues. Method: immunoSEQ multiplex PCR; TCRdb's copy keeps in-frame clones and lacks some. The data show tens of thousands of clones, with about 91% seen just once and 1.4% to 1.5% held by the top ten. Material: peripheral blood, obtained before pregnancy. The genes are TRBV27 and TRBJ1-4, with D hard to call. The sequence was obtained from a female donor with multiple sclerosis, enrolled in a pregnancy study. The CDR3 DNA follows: TGTGCCAGCAGGGCCGCTAATGAAAAACTGTTTTTT. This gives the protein CASRAANEKLFF. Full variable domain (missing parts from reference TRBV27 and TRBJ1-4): EAQVTQNPRYLITVTGKKLTVTCSQNMNHEYMSWYRQDPGLGLRQIYYSMNVEVTDKGDVPEGYKVSRKEKRNFPLILESPSPNQTSLYFCASRAANEKLFFGSGTQLSVL.